These 18 T cell receptor beta chains originate from one sample sequenced in a study of blood T cell repertoires in COVID-19. Assay: immunoSEQ multiplex PCR; the TCRdb copy retains only in-frame clones and omits some. The data show around 140,000 clones, about four fifths seen once. The source material was peripheral blood. These receptor sequences come from a woman older than 75 with acute or convalescent COVID-19.

The V gene is TRBV6-2 or TRBV6-3, the J gene TRBJ1-1; 7 positions agree with TRBD1. The V and J ends lost 0 bases and 10 bases, in that order; junction bases with no gene match: 23. Germline assignment: CDR1 MNHEY and CDR2 SVGEGT. CDR3 length: 19 amino acids. CDR3 in DNA: TGTGCCAGCAGTTACTCGCCACCTTCGGGACAGCCTCTTCGATCGGTAGCTTTCTTT. Translation: CASSYSPPSGQPLRSVAFF.

This chain uses TRBV19 with TRBJ2-3; 7 bases agree with TRBD2. This CDR3 is built from 18 residues. Germline-derived CDR1 and CDR2 are LNHDA and SQIVND (reference sequence). The V gene end was trimmed by 5 bases and the J gene end by 5 bases; junction bases not matched to a gene: 19. CDR3 nucleotides: TGTGCCAGTAGTGGGGGTCGAGAGGGAGGGATCAACAGAGATACGCAGTATTTT. Translated, it gives CASSGGREGGINRDTQYF. The full variable domain, with the rest looked up from reference TRBV19 and TRBJ2-3, is DGGITQSPKYLFRKEGQNVTLSCEQNLNHDAMYWYRQDPGQGLRLIYYSQIVNDFQKGDIAEGYSVSREKKESFPLTVTSAQKNPTAFYLCASSGGREGGINRDTQYFGPGTRLTVL.

The chain joins TRBV12-3 or TRBV12-4 to TRBJ1-1, with D hard to call. The V and J ends lost 3 bases and 5 bases respectively, with 7 bases between them. The CDR3 is 12 amino acids. CDR3 protein: CASSFPGTEAFF. CDR3 sequence (DNA): TGTGCCAGCAGTTTCCCGGGGACTGAAGCTTTCTTT.

The V and J genes are TRBV6-4 and TRBJ1-6; the D is unclear. This CDR3 has 13 amino acids. V gave up 8 bases and J gave up 4 bases, with 9 bases separating them. Germline loops: CDR1 MRHNA, CDR2 SNTAGT. As DNA, the CDR3 is TGTGCCAGCTCTAGATTTTATAATTCACCCCTCCACTTT. It translates to CASSRFYNSPLHF.

This rearrangement joins TRBV7-2 to TRBJ2-7; D is possibly TRBD1 (6 bases). The CDR3 consists of 14 residues. Trimming removed 3 bases from V and 0 bases from J, with 9 bases in between. The germline V gene has CDR1 SGHTA and CDR2 FQGNSA. CDR3 protein: CASSLDRSSYEQYF. CDR3 coding DNA: TGTGCCAGCAGCTTGGACAGAAGCTCCTACGAGCAGTACTTC.

The V gene is TRBV19, the J gene TRBJ1-1, with D unresolved. This CDR3 has 13 residues. CDR1 and CDR2 from the germline V gene are LNHDA and SQIVND (reference sequence). The V and J ends lost 5 bases and 8 bases respectively, with 15 bases between them. The CDR3 loop is CASSPSTVGEAFF. The CDR3 nucleotides read TGTGCCAGTAGTCCCAGTACTGTGGGCGAAGCTTTCTTT.

The J gene is TRBJ2-1, the V gene TRBV4-2, with 11 bases matching TRBD2. After removal of 1 base from V and 4 bases from J, the junction contained 3 bases not matched to a gene. The CDR3 is 16 amino acids. From germline, CDR1 is LGHNA and CDR2 YNFKEQ. The CDR3, as DNA: TGTGCCAGCAGCCAAGCCCTAGCGGGGGGATACAATGAGCAGTTCTTC. Amino acid sequence: CASSQALAGGYNEQFF.

The chain is built from TRBV19 and TRBJ2-7, with 11 bases aligning to TRBD1. This CDR3 is built from 17 residues. Germline CDR1 and CDR2: LNHDA and SQIVND (reference sequence). V dropped 3 bases and J dropped 6; count of bases not matched to a gene: 13. The CDR3 region has the DNA TGTGCCAGTAGTATCGGACGAGCCGGGACAGGGGGTTCCGAGCAGTACTTC. The encoded protein is CASSIGRAGTGGSEQYF.

J is TRBJ2-5 and V is TRBV9; tentative D call: TRBD2 (5 bases). The V and J ends lost 0 bases and 2 bases respectively, with 11 bases between them. Per the germline V gene, CDR1 is SGDLS and CDR2 is YYNGEE. The CDR3 contains 15 residues. CDR3: CASSVAPSRQETQYF. The CDR3 DNA reads as TGTGCCAGCAGCGTAGCCCCTAGCCGACAAGAGACCCAGTACTTC.

This chain links TRBV2 with TRBJ2-4; a weak D match, TRBD2 (5 bases). V was clipped by 6 bases and J by 8 bases, with 11 bases between them. The V gene's germline CDR1 is SNHLY and CDR2 FYNNEI. The CDR3 covers 12 residues. Here the CDR3 DNA reads TGTGCCAGCAGCCCTACGAGGGACATTCAGTACTTC. The encoded protein is CASSPTRDIQYF.

The rearrangement links TRBV7-8 to TRBJ1-1; D is ambiguous. The CDR3 consists of 13 residues. Deletions cut 2 bases from V and 2 bases from J, with 6 bases between. Per the germline V gene, CDR1 is SGHVS and CDR2 is FQNEAQ. The CDR3: CASSLLTNTEAFF. The CDR3, as DNA: TGTGCCAGCAGCTTATTGACTAACACTGAAGCTTTCTTT.

The gene calls are TRBV6-5 and TRBJ1-4, with 9 bases matching TRBD1. With 6 bases clipped from V and 8 bases from J, the junction kept 7 bases outside the gene matches. The germline gives CDR1 MNHEY, CDR2 SVGAGI. The CDR3 contains 14 residues. As DNA, the CDR3 is TGTGCCAGCAGCTGGGACAGGGAGCTCGAAAAACTGTTTTTT. Protein sequence: CASSWDRELEKLFF.

V is TRBV30 and J is TRBJ2-5; 8 nucleotides agree with TRBD1. V shed 8 bases, J shed 5 bases, and the junction held 7 bases outside the gene matches. Germline assignment: CDR1 GTSNPN and CDR2 SVGIG (reference sequence). CDR3 length equals 12 residues. CDR3 coding DNA: TGTGCCAGCAAAACAGGGGGGGAGACCCAGTACTTC. It translates to CASKTGGETQYF.

This clone was detected only a few times. The sample has other DNA sequences that encode this CDR3 too. The chain is built from TRBV29-1 and TRBJ1-1; D uncertain. Germline V gene sequence: CDR1 SQVTM, CDR2 ANQGSEA. V lost 5 bases, J lost 1 base, and 5 bases lay in between. CDR3 length: 11 residues. The CDR3 sequence is CSVRGNTEAFF. The CDR3 DNA reads TGCAGCGTTCGGGGGAACACTGAAGCTTTCTTT.

The chain recombines TRBV5-5 with TRBJ1-2; TRBD1 matches at 10 bases. With V trimmed by 4 bases and J by 5 bases, 8 bases remained unmatched. CDR3 length: 15 amino acids. CDR1 SGHKS and CDR2 YYEKEE come from the germline V gene (reference sequence). The CDR3 reads CASSTGQGDLYGYTF. The DNA of the CDR3 is TGTGCCAGCAGCACCGGACAGGGGGATCTTTATGGCTACACCTTC.

V and J are TRBV7-2 and TRBJ2-7; TRBD2 agrees at 12 bases. Germline V gives CDR1 SGHTA, CDR2 FQGNSA. This CDR3 contains 15 residues. The V gene end was trimmed by 5 bases and the J gene end by 3 bases; junction bases not matched to a gene: 5. Here the CDR3 reads CASSPSGRAVYEQYF. The CDR3 coding sequence is TGTGCCAGCAGCCCTAGCGGGAGGGCCGTCTACGAGCAGTACTTC.

The J gene is TRBJ1-2, the V gene TRBV5-4, with D tentatively TRBD1 (6 bases). In germline, CDR1 is SGHNT, CDR2 YYREEE (reference sequence). Trimming took off 3 bases at V and 10 bases at J, with 10 bases between the two ends. The CDR3 length is 11 residues. CDR3 DNA sequence: TGTGCCAGCAGCTCCGGGACATCCTACACCTTC. Translation gives CASSSGTSYTF. Based on the CDR3 plus reference TRBV5-4 and TRBJ1-2, the full variable domain is ETGVTQSPTHLIKTRGQQVTLRCSSQSGHNTVSWYQQALGQGPQFIFQYYREEENGRGNFPPRFSGLQFPNYSSELNVNALELDDSALYLCASSSGTSYTFGSGTRLTVV.

The V and J genes are TRBV19 and TRBJ1-1; tentatively, D is TRBD1 (6 bases). The CDR3 consists of 15 residues. Germline-derived CDR1 and CDR2 are LNHDA and SQIVND (reference sequence). Trimming removed 5 bases from V and 2 bases from J, with 15 bases in between. As DNA, the CDR3 is TGTGCCAGTAGTCGATCGACAGGATACAACACTGAAGCTTTCTTT. It is translated as CASSRSTGYNTEAFF.